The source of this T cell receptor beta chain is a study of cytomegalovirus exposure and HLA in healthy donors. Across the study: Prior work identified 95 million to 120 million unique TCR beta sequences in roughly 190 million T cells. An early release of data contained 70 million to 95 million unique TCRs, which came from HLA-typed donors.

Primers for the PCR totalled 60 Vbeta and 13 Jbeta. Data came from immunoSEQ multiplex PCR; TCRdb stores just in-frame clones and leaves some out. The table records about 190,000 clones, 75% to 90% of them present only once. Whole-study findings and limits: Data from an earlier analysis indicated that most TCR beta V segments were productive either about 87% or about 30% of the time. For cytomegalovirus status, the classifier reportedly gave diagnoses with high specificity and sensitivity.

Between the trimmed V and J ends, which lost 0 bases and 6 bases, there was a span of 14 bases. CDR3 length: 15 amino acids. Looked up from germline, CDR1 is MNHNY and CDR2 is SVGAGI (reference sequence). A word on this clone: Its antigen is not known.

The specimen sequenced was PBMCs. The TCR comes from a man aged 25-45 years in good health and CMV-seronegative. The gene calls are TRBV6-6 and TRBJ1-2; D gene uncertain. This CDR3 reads CASSYSSQPQHGYTF. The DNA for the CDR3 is TGTGCCAGCAGTTACTCGTCACAGCCCCAGCATGGCTACACCTTC.